The entry below gives a single T cell receptor beta chain sequence along with its context. This clonotype was recorded a few times. Its antigen is not yet known. Base qualities are not at hand, and no much larger clone is one base apart. This record belongs to a study of regulatory T cells in long-lasting Graves disease (dated by TCRdb to the early 2020s). Broadly, across the study: Antithyroid drugs had been taken for less than 3 months by newly diagnosed Graves' disease patients. This study used TCR sequencing and RNA sequencing of peripheral blood to compare persistent Graves' disease patients against newly diagnosed Graves' disease patients. The study took place in China and was registered as a clinical trial. A total of 33 samples underwent TCR sequencing, from 13 patients with persistent Graves' disease and 20 patients with newly diagnosed Graves' disease. Paper-wide results and their limitations: Sequencing and analysis were restricted to the TCR beta chain. The study examined only peripheral blood because the primary lesion, thyroid tissue, could not be accessed. Persistent patients shared more public clonotypes among themselves (under 3,000) than newly diagnosed patients did (about 970). As a limitation, the authors acknowledged that the small sample size may reduce accuracy. Lower TCR Shannon entropy and fewer highly expanded clones were observed in persistent Graves' disease patients than in newly diagnosed patients, which suggested clonal expansion. Persistent disease showed preferential use of TRBV28, TRBJ1-2 and TRBJ2-5, whereas newly diagnosed disease favored TRBV20-1 and TRBJ2-1.

The germline V gene sets CDR1 to SGHRS and CDR2 to YFSETQ. Reading from cysteine to phenylalanine, the CDR3 counts 15 amino acids. The read is trimmed to its CDR3 DNA, 45 bases read in frame from base 1. Trimming takes 0 bases from V and 3 bases from J, and the germline ends sit 13 bases apart. The time point label here, explained by the study, means: newly diagnosed GD, antithyroid drugs for less than 3 months. For both TCR sequencing and RNA sequencing, RNA was extracted from PBMCs in TRIzol. Graves' disease was diagnosed according to American Thyroid Association guidelines. The patients came from an endocrinology department in Xi'an, China. From each patient, approximately 9.9 milliliters of peripheral blood was collected into an EDTA anticoagulant tube. Ficoll Paque Plus density gradient separation was used to isolate PBMCs, and no further T cell sorting was done. RNA quality was checked with an Agilent 2100 Bioanalyzer and agarose gel, and concentration with a NanoDrop 2000.

Libraries were made using multiplex PCR. Sequencing instrument: Illumina HiSeq 4000. CDR3 regions were amplified by Arm-PCR with iRepertoire HTBI primers to construct TCR beta libraries. Before sequencing, the PCR products went through gel purification. Concerning the study's data processing: Gene usage analysis of CDR3 amino acid clonotypes relied on the roughly 60 TRBV and fewer than 15 TRBJ segments identified across samples. Filtered high-quality paired reads were merged into contigs using COPE and FqMerger. BLAST was used to align contigs to IMGT TRBV, TRBD and TRBJ reference genes, with CDR3 defined following IMGT. Any clonotype with a frequency above 0.1% was classified as a highly expanded clone. Repertoire diversity was measured by Shannon entropy, and V-J evenness by the Gini coefficient. Clonotypes shared by more than one individual were considered public. TCRdb's own reprocessing of the public reads used fastp at Q25 and MiXCR and kept productive beta chains. Rows with a matching CDR3 protein are joined into one entry that keeps the most common DNA and genes. The V and J calls were not made by the authors but by TCRdb's processing. This sample holds roughly 410,000 distinct CDR3 sequences; 15% were observed only once. The ten top clones hold around 7.6% of the sample.

These data were also filed under a second study, of T cells in Graves' hyperthyroidism and ophthalmopathy. The second paper further reports: Stable Graves' hyperthyroidism was defined as no progression to ophthalmopathy during 18 months of follow-up. Hyperthyroidism patients were newly diagnosed, with disease duration under 2 months, and aged 18 to 65 years. The study excluded patients with uncontrolled infections, other autoimmune diseases, pregnancy or lactation. Diagnoses were based on clinical symptoms, serum thyroxine and TRAb, thyroid ultrasound and orbital computed tomography. The TCR CDR3 was subjected to a first round of RT-PCR using the HTBI primer set and the Qiagen OneStep RT-PCR kit. Most expanded thyroid clonotypes (frequency above 0.001) were also found in blood, which suggests that blood repertoires may mirror thyroid immune responses. A model built on a 13 V-J signature distinguished ophthalmopathy from stable hyperthyroidism, reaching approximately 89% sensitivity and around 82% specificity in cross-validation and 80%/75% in testing. During validation, the model predicted progression to ophthalmopathy a median of roughly 7.1 months ahead of onset, with 60% to 71% sensitivity and roughly 75% specificity. To identify distinguishing TCR V-J signatures, a discovery cohort of 90 to 100 patients was used, comprising 43 with Graves' ophthalmopathy and some 60 with stable Graves' hyperthyroidism. Prospective prediction of ophthalmopathy was tested in an independent validation cohort consisting of under 20 hyperthyroidism patients and around 17 patients who later progressed to ophthalmopathy. The 100 discovery patients were randomly split 7:3 into training and test sets. The study also compared thyroid tissue and blood T-cell repertoires from about six Graves' hyperthyroidism patients. Once sampling was done, hyperthyroidism patients were given methimazole at a starting dose of 30 mg daily, whereas ophthalmopathy patients were given high-dose intravenous methylprednisolone. Libraries were constructed in a second round of multiplex PCR, after which size selection and purification were performed. Libraries were sequenced paired-end with 100 bp reads on an Illumina HiSeq2000. Raw data were processed with SOAPnuke, discarding reads with adapters, uncalled bases, mean Phred below 15, or no exact constant-primer or identifier match. COPE v1.2.5 was used to merge the high-quality paired reads, and each unique nucleotide sequence was defined as a clonotype. Clonotypes were aligned to IMGT TRBV, TRBD and TRBJ reference segments using MiTCR v1.1. The analysis included only V-J combinations with a frequency above 0.0001, which together covered approximately 99% of the repertoires. A TCS score was defined as the ratio of F50 (clonal expansion) to E x V (chaos), with BLOSUM62-based TCRdist applied between CDR3 peptides within each V-J. Welch's t-statistics and random forest reduced approximately 520 V-J features to roughly 13, which were used in a naive Bayes classifier (R e1071). No statistical method was used to set the sample size in advance, and investigators knew the group allocation. According to the paper, TCR Vbeta CDR3 sequencing was carried out on 135 peripheral blood samples, which came from about 45 ophthalmopathy, some 73 hyperthyroidism and around 17 progressor patients.

The rearranged segments are TRBV5-1 and TRBJ2-7, and perhaps TRBD2 as D gene, on 6 matching bases. Source: peripheral blood mononuclear cells (PBMCs), taken at new diagnosis, from a patient treated with antithyroid drugs. The sequence was obtained from a woman in her thirties or forties with Graves disease. Donor details come from another sample of the same person, matched by shared clones. The CDR3 here reads CASSLGRGDIYEQYF. The bases read TGCGCCAGCAGCTTGGGGAGGGGAGATATCTACGAGCAGTACTTC. The entire variable domain, with the stretches around the CDR3 drawn from the reference TRBV5-1 and TRBJ2-7 proteins, is KAGVTQTPRYLIKTRGQQVTLSCSPISGHRSVSWYQQTPGQGLQFLFEYFSETQRNKGNFPGRFSGRQFSNSRSEMNVSTLELGDSALYLCASSLGRGDIYEQYFGPGTRLTVT.